The entry below gives a single T cell receptor beta chain sequence along with its context. Its antigen remains unidentified. The treatment is: roughly ten-day PBMC culture with coronavirus spike peptide pools or control peptides (ViraFEST assay). This record belongs to a study of vaccination and CD4 T cells after COVID-19. Study at large: Sampling after COVID took place at a median of about 98 days (range 35 to 161) following diagnosis. Notes on the study in general: There was no significant change from 21 to 38 median reactive clonotypes.

The Oncomine TCR Beta short-read assay was applied to DNA of cultured CD4+ T cells. TCRdb re-derived calls from the PCR reads in MiXCR, one entry per CDR3 protein. The profile covers over 10,000 distinct CDR3 sequences, with more than 70% appearing a single time and 11% taken by the ten largest. The CDR3 loop spans 16 amino acids. Between the trimmed V and J ends, which lost 4 bases and 0 bases, there was a span of 16 bases. Germline CDR1 is SGHRS and CDR2 is YFSETQ. This chain connects TRBV5-1 to TRBJ1-2; weak D call: TRBD1 (5 bases). The receptor comes from a human donor who had recovered from COVID-19. Sequenced input: CD4+ T cells from blood, cultured in vitro. The CDR3 is CASSLGGQGSNYGYTF. CDR3 sequence (DNA): TGCGCCAGCAGCCTGGGTGGACAAGGTTCTAACTATGGCTACACCTTC. Full variable domain (rest looked up from reference TRBV5-1 and TRBJ1-2): KAGVTQTPRYLIKTRGQQVTLSCSPISGHRSVSWYQQTPGQGLQFLFEYFSETQRNKGNFPGRFSGRQFSNSRSEMNVSTLELGDSALYLCASSLGGQGSNYGYTFGSGTRLTVV.